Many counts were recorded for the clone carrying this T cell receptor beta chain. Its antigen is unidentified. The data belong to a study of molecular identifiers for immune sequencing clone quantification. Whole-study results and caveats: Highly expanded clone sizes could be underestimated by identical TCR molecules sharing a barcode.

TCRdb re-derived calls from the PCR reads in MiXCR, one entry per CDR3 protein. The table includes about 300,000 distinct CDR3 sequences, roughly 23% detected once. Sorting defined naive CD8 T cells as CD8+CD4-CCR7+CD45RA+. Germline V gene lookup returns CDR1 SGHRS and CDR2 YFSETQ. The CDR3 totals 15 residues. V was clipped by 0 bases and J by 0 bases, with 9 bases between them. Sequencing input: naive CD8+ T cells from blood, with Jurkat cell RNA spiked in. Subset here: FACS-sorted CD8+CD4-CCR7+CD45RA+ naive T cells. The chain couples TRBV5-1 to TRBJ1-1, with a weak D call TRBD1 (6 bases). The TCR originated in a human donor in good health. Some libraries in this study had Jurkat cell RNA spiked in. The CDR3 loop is CASSLDRELNTEAFF. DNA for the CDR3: TGCGCCAGCAGCTTGGACAGGGAATTGAACACTGAAGCTTTCTTT.